The rows below give T cell receptor beta chains drawn from one sample of a study of blood T cell repertoires in COVID-19. Assay: immunoSEQ multiplex PCR; the TCRdb copy retains only in-frame clones and omits some. The table has 100,000 to 150,000 clones, roughly 83% seen once. Sequencing input: peripheral blood. These receptors all come from a human donor in a cohort sampled during active COVID-19. The CDR3 runs from the conserved cysteine through the conserved F or W. The D gene is left open where the match is weak. Some rows have no size entry. The others give once, few or many, or a class for an expanded clone.

TRBV28	.	TRBJ2-6	.	TGTGCCAGCAGATCGACATTTCGCTCTGGGGCCAACGTCCTGACTTTC	CASRSTFRSGANVLTF
TRBV6-6	.	TRBJ1-1	.	TGTGCCAGCAGTTACCGCCGGGGGGTGAACACTGAAGCTTTCTTT	CASSYRRGVNTEAFF
TRBV7-9	once	TRBJ1-6	TRBD1	TGTGCCAGCAGCTTATCAGGGGGAAGTAATTCACCCCTCCACTTT	CASSLSGGSNSPLHF
TRBV9	.	TRBJ1-1	.	TGTGCCAGCAGCGGTCAATCGAACACTGAAGCTTTCTTT	CASSGQSNTEAFF
TRBV3-1/TRBV3-2	.	TRBJ2-1	TRBD2	TGTGCCAGCAGCCTTGCCGGGACTAGCGGAAACAATGAGCAGTTCTTC	CASSLAGTSGNNEQFF
TRBV28	.	TRBJ2-1	.	TGTGCCAGCAGTTTCTTCAATGAGCAGTTCTTC	CASSFFNEQFF
TRBV1	.	TRBJ2-7	.	TGCACCAGCAGCCAAGATCTTCCTAGCGGGAGGGCCGTACACGAGCAGTACTTC	CTSSQDLPSGRAVHEQYF
TRBV5-1	few	TRBJ2-1	TRBD1	TGCGCCAGCGGAACCGGGACAGGCTCCTACAATGAGCAGTTCTTC	CASGTGTGSYNEQFF
TRBV12-3/TRBV12-4	.	TRBJ1-5	.	TGTGCCAGCACCACAGGGAGCAATCAGCCCCAGCATTTT	CASTTGSNQPQHF
TRBV6-2/TRBV6-3	.	TRBJ1-1	.	TGTGCCAGCAGTTACTCAACCAGTCCTAGCAGAAGTTGGGCTTTCTTT	CASSYSTSPSRSWAFF
TRBV7-2	.	TRBJ2-7	TRBD2	TGTGCCAGCAGCCAGCGGACTAGCGGGAGCTACGAGCAGTACTTC	CASSQRTSGSYEQYF
TRBV18	once	TRBJ2-1	.	TGTGCCAGCTCACGGAGGGGACCCACCAATGAGCAGTTCTTC	CASSRRGPTNEQFF
TRBV11-2	.	TRBJ2-1	TRBD2	TGTGCCAGCATCGACCCGGGACTAGCGGGATACAATGAGCAGTTCTTC	CASIDPGLAGYNEQFF
TRBV27	.	TRBJ2-7	TRBD1	TGTGCCAGCAGTCGGGGACAGGGAGGGAATTTCGAGCAGTACTTC	CASSRGQGGNFEQYF
TRBV6-5	.	TRBJ2-2	TRBD2	TGTGCCAGCAGTAGACTAGCGGGAATAACCGGGGAGCTGTTTTTT	CASSRLAGITGELFF
TRBV14	.	TRBJ1-2	TRBD1	TGTGCCAGCAGCCGGGACAGGGTAAATGGCTACACCTTC	CASSRDRVNGYTF
TRBV27	.	TRBJ2-1	TRBD1	TGTGCCAGCAGTTTGGGCCTTGGACAGGGGAACTACAATGAGCAGTTCTTC	CASSLGLGQGNYNEQFF
TRBV9	.	TRBJ2-7	TRBD2	TGTGCCAGCAGCGTAGACCTAGCGGGGACCCTCGAGCAGTACTTC	CASSVDLAGTLEQYF
TRBV4-1	.	TRBJ2-2	.	TGCGCCAGCAGCCAAGTTGGGCGGGAGAGGGGGTCAGCCGGGGAGCTGTTTTTT	CASSQVGRERGSAGELFF
TRBV6-5	.	TRBJ2-7	TRBD2	TGTGCCAGCTGCGAGAATAGCGGGAGTCGGGAGCAGTACTTC	CASCENSGSREQYF
TRBV19	.	TRBJ1-1	TRBD1	TGTGCCAGTAGCGACAGGGGAAACACTGAAGCTTTCTTT	CASSDRGNTEAFF
TRBV2	.	TRBJ2-6	.	TGTGCCAGCAGTGAGGGGAGGAGCTCTGGGGCCAACGTCCTGACTTTC	CASSEGRSSGANVLTF
TRBV5-1	.	TRBJ2-7	TRBD2	TGCGCCAGCAGCAGACTAGCGGGAGTCTCCTACGAGCAGTACTTC	CASSRLAGVSYEQYF
TRBV2	.	TRBJ2-5	TRBD2	TGTGCCAGCAGGTTTGGGGATGGGACTAGCAATCCCCAGTACTTC	CASRFGDGTSNPQYF
TRBV7-9	.	TRBJ2-5	TRBD2	TGTGCCAGCAGCCCCGGACTAGCGGGAGAGACCCAGTACTTC	CASSPGLAGETQYF
TRBV9	.	TRBJ1-5	.	TGTGCCAGCAGCGCCACTATGGGTGGTCAGCCCCAGCATTTT	CASSATMGGQPQHF
TRBV30	few	TRBJ2-7	TRBD2	TGTGCCTGGACTAGGGAGGGCCCCTACGAGCAGTACTTC	CAWTREGPYEQYF
TRBV28	.	TRBJ2-1	TRBD2	TGTGCCAGCAGAAGGACTAGCGGGAATAATGAGCAGTTCTTC	CASRRTSGNNEQFF
TRBV27	.	TRBJ2-1	TRBD1	TGTGCCAGCAGTTTTTCCAGGGACAGGCTCTACAATGAGCAGTTCTTC	CASSFSRDRLYNEQFF
TRBV5-6	.	TRBJ2-1	TRBD2	TGTGCCAGCAGCTTTTCAAGCGGGAGGTCCTACAATGAGCAGTTCTTC	CASSFSSGRSYNEQFF
TRBV29-1	.	TRBJ2-3	.	TGCAGCGTAGAGAGCAGCACAGATACGCAGTATTTT	CSVESSTDTQYF
TRBV11-2	.	TRBJ2-7	.	TGTGCCAGCAGCTTAGATCATGACGGGTCCTACGAGCAGTACTTC	CASSLDHDGSYEQYF
TRBV4-3	.	TRBJ1-2	.	TGCGCCAGCAGCCAAGACAGACAGGTCCACTATGGCTACACCTTC	CASSQDRQVHYGYTF
TRBV24-1	few	TRBJ2-2	.	TGTGCCACCGGAAGGGACATTGTGGGTAGTTTGTGGGTGTACACCGGGGAGCTGTTTTTT	CATGRDIVGSLWVYTGELFF
TRBV6-5	.	TRBJ1-4	.	TGTGCCAGCAGTTCGGACGGGACACGAAATGAAAAACTGTTTTTT	CASSSDGTRNEKLFF
TRBV29-1	once	TRBJ1-2	TRBD1	TGCAGCGTTACGGGACAGGGGGCAATCGGCTACACCTTC	CSVTGQGAIGYTF
TRBV28	.	TRBJ2-5	TRBD2	TGTGCCAGCAGTTTATATGGGGTTCTAGCGGGAGGATCTGAGACCCAGTACTTC	CASSLYGVLAGGSETQYF
TRBV5-1	.	TRBJ2-5	TRBD2	TGCGCCAGCAGCGGGGGGGTTTTAGAGACCCAGTACTTC	CASSGGVLETQYF
TRBV2	.	TRBJ2-1	TRBD2	TGTGCCAGCAGCCAGGGAGCGGGGGCCTCTACCAATGAGCAGTTCTTC	CASSQGAGASTNEQFF
TRBV6-5	few	TRBJ1-5	.	TGTGCCAGCAGTTACTCGACGCGGAGCAATCAGCCCCAGCATTTT	CASSYSTRSNQPQHF